The next 9 T cell receptor beta chains were all read from a single sample in a study of shared clonotypes between healthy human individuals. Libraries were prepared by immunoSEQ multiplex PCR; TCRdb keeps only in-frame clonotypes and omits some of them. Altogether about 2 million clones are present, roughly 94% being singletons, with the ten largest covering 0.85% to 1.2%. Positively selected for CCR7, the CD45RO-negative cells used as naive CD8 cells excluded terminally differentiated effector memory CD45RA+ cells. Material for sequencing was naive CD8+ T cells sorted from blood. Receptors originate from a man in his late teens or twenties in good health.

V usage is TRBV7-9 and J usage is TRBJ2-3; 7 bases map to TRBD2. V was pared by 7 bases and J by 2 bases, with 6 bases of the junction left unmatched. The CDR3 extends over 14 amino acids. From germline, CDR1 is SEHNR and CDR2 FQNEAQ (reference sequence). CDR3 bases: TGTGCCAGCAACCTAGCGGACAACACAGATACGCAGTATTTT. This codes for CASNLADNTDTQYF.

The J gene is TRBJ2-7, the V gene TRBV5-6; 7 positions agree with TRBD2. Trimming removed 3 bases from V and 3 bases from J; junction bases left unmatched: 9. The CDR3 is 15 amino acids. The germline gives CDR1 SGHDT, CDR2 YYEEEE. The CDR3 nucleotides are TGTGCCAGCAGCTCCACCGGAGCGGGGCTCTACGAGCAGTACTTC. Translation gives CASSSTGAGLYEQYF.

This clone was counted a few times. The gene calls are TRBV6-6 and TRBJ2-7, with D hard to call. The V end lost 0 bases, the J end lost 6 bases, and 3 bases lay between the germline ends. Germline-derived CDR1 and CDR2 are MNHNY and SVGAGI (reference sequence). The CDR3 runs 11 residues. The CDR3 DNA follows: TGTGCCAGCAGTTACTCATTCGAGCAGTACTTC. Protein: CASSYSFEQYF.

The V gene is TRBV13, the J gene TRBJ2-7; D perhaps matches TRBD2 (6 bases). Germline V gene lookup returns CDR1 PRHDT and CDR2 FYEKMQ (reference sequence). V was clipped by 5 bases and J by 2 bases, with 10 bases between them. The CDR3 sequence is 13 residues long. CDR3 sequence: CASSQGGTYEQYF. The CDR3 coding sequence is TGTGCCAGCAGCCAAGGAGGGACCTACGAGCAGTACTTC. Filled out from reference TRBV13 and TRBJ2-7, the complete variable domain reads AAGVIQSPRHLIKEKRETATLKCYPIPRHDTVYWYQQGPGQDPQFLISFYEKMQSDKGSIPDRFSAQQFSDYHSELNMSSLELGDSALYFCASSQGGTYEQYFGPGTRLTVT.

The genes are TRBV6-6 and TRBJ1-5; TRBD1 might be the D (6 bases). Trimming took 6 bases from V and 7 from J, leaving 13 bases between them. Germline loops: CDR1 MNHNY, CDR2 SVGAGI (reference sequence). This CDR3 has 13 amino acids. CDR3 coding DNA: TGTGCCAGCAGCCAACAGGGAAACCAGCCCCAGCATTTT. Protein: CASSQQGNQPQHF.

V is TRBV30 and J is TRBJ1-2; TRBD1 agrees at 8 bases. CDR3 length: 13 amino acids. Trimming at V came to 5 bases and at J to 0 bases, leaving 2 bases not matched to a gene. Looked up from germline, CDR1 is GTSNPN and CDR2 is SVGIG (reference sequence). CDR3 protein: CAWETGANYGYTF. The DNA for the CDR3 is TGTGCCTGGGAGACAGGGGCTAACTATGGCTACACCTTC. Combining the CDR3 with reference TRBV30 and TRBJ1-2 gives the whole variable domain SQTIHQWPATLVQPVGSPLSLECTVEGTSNPNLYWYRQAAGRGLQLLFYSVGIGQISSEVPQNLSASRPQDRQFILSSKKLLLSDSGFYLCAWETGANYGYTFGSGTRLTVV.

This clone has a single count. The J gene is TRBJ2-7, the V gene TRBV28; 7 nucleotides agree with TRBD2. With 2 bases clipped from V and 0 bases from J, the junction kept 7 bases outside the gene matches. The CDR3 is made up of 16 amino acids. Germline assignment: CDR1 MDHEN and CDR2 SYDVKM. For the CDR3, the DNA is TGTGCCAGCAGTTTAAAGCGAGGCGGGGGCTCCTACGAGCAGTACTTC. Amino acid sequence: CASSLKRGGGSYEQYF.

As regards this clone: Other DNA sequences in the sample encode the same CDR3. The chain couples TRBV9 to TRBJ2-7, with 12 bases identical to TRBD1. V lost 4 bases, J lost 4 bases, and 6 bases stayed unmatched. Per the germline V gene, CDR1 is SGDLS and CDR2 is YYNGEE. This CDR3 region has 15 residues. The CDR3 reads CASSPGTGGEYEQYF. CDR3 sequence (DNA): TGTGCCAGCAGCCCCGGGACAGGGGGCGAGTACGAGCAGTACTTC. The whole variable domain, remainder taken from reference TRBV9 and TRBJ2-7, is DSGVTQTPKHLITATGQRVTLRCSPRSGDLSVYWYQQSLDQGLQFLIQYYNGEERAKGNILERFSAQQFPDLHSELNLSSLELGDSALYFCASSPGTGGEYEQYFGPGTRLTVT.

This CDR3 reads CASSVYSGTGNEQFF. The CDR3, as DNA: TGTGCCAGCAGCGTATACAGCGGAACGGGGAATGAGCAGTTCTTC. The J gene is TRBJ2-1, the V gene TRBV9; D might be TRBD2 (5 bases). This CDR3 is 15 amino acids long. From germline, CDR1 is SGDLS and CDR2 YYNGEE. The germline V and J ends were trimmed by 1 base and 7 bases, with 15 bases remaining between them. Using reference TRBV9 and TRBJ2-1 for the parts outside the CDR3, the full variable domain is DSGVTQTPKHLITATGQRVTLRCSPRSGDLSVYWYQQSLDQGLQFLIQYYNGEERAKGNILERFSAQQFPDLHSELNLSSLELGDSALYFCASSVYSGTGNEQFFGPGTRLTVL.